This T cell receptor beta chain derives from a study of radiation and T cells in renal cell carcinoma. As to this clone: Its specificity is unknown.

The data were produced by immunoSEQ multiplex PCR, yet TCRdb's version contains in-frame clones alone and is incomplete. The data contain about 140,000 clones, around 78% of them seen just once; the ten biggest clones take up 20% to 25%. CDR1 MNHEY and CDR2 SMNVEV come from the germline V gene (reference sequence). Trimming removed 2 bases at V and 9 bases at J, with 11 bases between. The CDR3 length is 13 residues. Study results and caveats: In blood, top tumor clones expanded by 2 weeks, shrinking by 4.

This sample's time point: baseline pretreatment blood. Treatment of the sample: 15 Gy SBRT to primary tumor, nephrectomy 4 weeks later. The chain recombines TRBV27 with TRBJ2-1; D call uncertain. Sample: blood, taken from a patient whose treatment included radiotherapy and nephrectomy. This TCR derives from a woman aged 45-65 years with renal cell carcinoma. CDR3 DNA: TGTGCCAGCAGTTTACAGAAACTGAGTGAGCAGTTCTTC. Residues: CASSLQKLSEQFF.